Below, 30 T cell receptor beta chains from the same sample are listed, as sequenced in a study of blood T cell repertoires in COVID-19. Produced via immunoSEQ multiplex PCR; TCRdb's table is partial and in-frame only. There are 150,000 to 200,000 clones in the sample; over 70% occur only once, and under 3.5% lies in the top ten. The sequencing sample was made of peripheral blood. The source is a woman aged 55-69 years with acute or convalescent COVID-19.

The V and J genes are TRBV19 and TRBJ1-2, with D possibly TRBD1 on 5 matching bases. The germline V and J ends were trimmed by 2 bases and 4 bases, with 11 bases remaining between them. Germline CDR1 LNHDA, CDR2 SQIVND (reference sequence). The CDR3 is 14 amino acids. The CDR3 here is CASSIQTALYGYTF. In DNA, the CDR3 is TGTGCCAGTAGTATACAGACAGCCCTCTATGGCTACACCTTC.

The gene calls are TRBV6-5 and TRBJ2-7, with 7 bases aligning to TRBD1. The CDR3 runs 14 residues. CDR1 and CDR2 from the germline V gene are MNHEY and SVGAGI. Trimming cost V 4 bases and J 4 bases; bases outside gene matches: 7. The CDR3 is CASSSGTEQYEQYF. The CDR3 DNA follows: TGTGCCAGCAGTTCCGGGACAGAGCAATACGAGCAGTACTTC.

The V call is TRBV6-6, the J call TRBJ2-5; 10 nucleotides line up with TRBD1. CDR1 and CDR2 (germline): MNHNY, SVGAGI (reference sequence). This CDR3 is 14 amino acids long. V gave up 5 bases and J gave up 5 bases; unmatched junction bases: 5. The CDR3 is CASSSRQGAETQYF. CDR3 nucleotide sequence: TGTGCCAGCAGTAGCCGACAGGGGGCGGAGACCCAGTACTTC.

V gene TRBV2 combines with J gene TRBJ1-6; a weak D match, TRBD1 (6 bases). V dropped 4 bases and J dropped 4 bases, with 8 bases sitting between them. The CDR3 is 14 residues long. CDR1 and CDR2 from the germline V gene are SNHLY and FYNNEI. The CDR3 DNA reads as TGTGCCAGCAGTGGGACAGCTTATAATTCACCCCTCCACTTT. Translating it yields CASSGTAYNSPLHF.

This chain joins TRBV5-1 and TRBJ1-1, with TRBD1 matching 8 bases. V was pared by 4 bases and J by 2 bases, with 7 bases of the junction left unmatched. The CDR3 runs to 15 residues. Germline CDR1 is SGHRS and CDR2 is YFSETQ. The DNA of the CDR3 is TGCGCCAGCAGCACCGACGGACAGGGTAACACTGAAGCTTTCTTT. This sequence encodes CASSTDGQGNTEAFF.

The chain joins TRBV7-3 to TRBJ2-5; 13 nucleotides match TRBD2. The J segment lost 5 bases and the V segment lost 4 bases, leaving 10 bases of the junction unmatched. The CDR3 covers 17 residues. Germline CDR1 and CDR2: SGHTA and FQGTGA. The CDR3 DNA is TGTGCCAGCAGCTGGGGGCGACTAGCGGGGGGCCCTGAGACCCAGTACTTC. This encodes CASSWGRLAGGPETQYF.

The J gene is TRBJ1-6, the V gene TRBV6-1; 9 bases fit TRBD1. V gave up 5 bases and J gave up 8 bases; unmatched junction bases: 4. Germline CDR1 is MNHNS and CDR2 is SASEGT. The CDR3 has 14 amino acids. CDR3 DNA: TGTGCCAGCAGTTTTAGGGACAGGGATTCACCCCTCCACTTT. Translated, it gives CASSFRDRDSPLHF.

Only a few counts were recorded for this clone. This CDR3 reads CASSESNFGGTEAFF. The CDR3 nucleotides read TGCGCCAGCAGTGAGTCGAACTTCGGGGGAACTGAAGCTTTCTTT. This chain uses TRBV10-1 with TRBJ1-1, with D possibly TRBD1 on 5 matching bases. CDR1 is WNHNN and CDR2 is SYGVQD in the germline V gene (reference sequence). Between the trimmed V and J ends, which lost 0 bases and 5 bases, there was a span of 13 bases. CDR3 length: 15 residues.

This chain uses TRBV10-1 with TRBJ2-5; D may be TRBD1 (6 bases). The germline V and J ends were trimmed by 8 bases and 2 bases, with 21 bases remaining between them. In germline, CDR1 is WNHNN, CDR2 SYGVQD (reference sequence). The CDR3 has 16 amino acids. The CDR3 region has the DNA TGCGCCAGCCACGGGACATCCTCAACCTCACAAGAGACCCAGTACTTC. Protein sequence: CASHGTSSTSQETQYF.

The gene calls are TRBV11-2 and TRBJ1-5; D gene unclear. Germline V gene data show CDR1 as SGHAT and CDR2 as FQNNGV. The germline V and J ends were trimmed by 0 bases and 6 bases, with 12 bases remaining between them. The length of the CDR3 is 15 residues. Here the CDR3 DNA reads TGTGCCAGCAGCTTAGAAGCAGCCAGAGGTCAGCCCCAGCATTTT. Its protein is CASSLEAARGQPQHF. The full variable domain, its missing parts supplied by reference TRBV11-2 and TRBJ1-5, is EAGVAQSPRYKIIEKRQSVAFWCNPISGHATLYWYQQILGQGPKLLIQFQNNGVVDDSQLPKDRFSAERLKGVDSTLKIQPAKLEDSAVYLCASSLEAARGQPQHFGDGTRLSIL.

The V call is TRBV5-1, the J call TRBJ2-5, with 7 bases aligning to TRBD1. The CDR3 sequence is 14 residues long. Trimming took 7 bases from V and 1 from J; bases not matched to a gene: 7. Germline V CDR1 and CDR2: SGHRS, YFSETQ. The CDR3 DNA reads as TGCGCCAGCGGCACAGGGGCGGGCCAAGAGACCCAGTACTTC. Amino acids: CASGTGAGQETQYF.

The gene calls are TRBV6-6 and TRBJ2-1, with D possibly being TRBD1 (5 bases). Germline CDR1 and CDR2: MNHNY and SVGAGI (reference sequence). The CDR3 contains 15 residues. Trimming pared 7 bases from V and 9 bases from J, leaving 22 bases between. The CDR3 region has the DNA TGTGCCAGCACCTACAGCTCGTCCGGAACAGGTGAGCAGTTCTTC. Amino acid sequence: CASTYSSSGTGEQFF.

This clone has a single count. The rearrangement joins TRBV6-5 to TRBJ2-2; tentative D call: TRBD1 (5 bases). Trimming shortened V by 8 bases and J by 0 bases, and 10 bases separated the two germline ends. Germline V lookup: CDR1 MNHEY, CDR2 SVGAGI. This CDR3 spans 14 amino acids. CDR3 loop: CASRQLPNTGELFF. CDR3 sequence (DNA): TGTGCCAGCCGACAGCTTCCGAACACCGGGGAGCTGTTTTTT.

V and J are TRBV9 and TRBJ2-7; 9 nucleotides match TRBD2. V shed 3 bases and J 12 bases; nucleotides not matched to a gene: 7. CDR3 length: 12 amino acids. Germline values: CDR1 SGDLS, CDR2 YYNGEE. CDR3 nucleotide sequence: TGTGCCAGCAGCGGAAAGAGCGGGGGGCTGTACTTC. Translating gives CASSGKSGGLYF.

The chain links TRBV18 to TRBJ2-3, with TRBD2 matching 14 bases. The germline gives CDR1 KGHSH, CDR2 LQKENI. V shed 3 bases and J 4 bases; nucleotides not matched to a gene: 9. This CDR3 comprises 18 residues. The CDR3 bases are TGTGCCAGCTCACCGACGAGACTAGCGGGGGGGCAGGCAGATACGCAGTATTTT. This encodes CASSPTRLAGGQADTQYF.

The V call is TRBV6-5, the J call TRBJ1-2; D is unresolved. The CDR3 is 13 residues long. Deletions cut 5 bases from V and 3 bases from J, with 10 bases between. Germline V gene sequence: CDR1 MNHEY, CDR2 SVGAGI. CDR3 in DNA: TGTGCCAGCAGTCCGGGAGGGTACTATGGCTACACCTTC. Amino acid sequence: CASSPGGYYGYTF.

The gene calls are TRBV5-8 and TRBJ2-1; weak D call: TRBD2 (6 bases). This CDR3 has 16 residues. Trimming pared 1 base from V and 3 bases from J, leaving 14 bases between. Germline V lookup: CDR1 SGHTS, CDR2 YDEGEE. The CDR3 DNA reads TGTGCCAGCAGCTTGCCTCGAGCGGGCCGCTACAATGAGCAGTTCTTC. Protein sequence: CASSLPRAGRYNEQFF.

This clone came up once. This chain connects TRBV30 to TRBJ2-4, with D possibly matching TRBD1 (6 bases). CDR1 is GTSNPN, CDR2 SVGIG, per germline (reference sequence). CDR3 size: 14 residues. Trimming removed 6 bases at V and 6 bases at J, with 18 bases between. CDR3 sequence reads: CACNWGQSGNIQYF. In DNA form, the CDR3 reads TGTGCCTGCAACTGGGGACAAAGTGGAAACATTCAGTACTTC.

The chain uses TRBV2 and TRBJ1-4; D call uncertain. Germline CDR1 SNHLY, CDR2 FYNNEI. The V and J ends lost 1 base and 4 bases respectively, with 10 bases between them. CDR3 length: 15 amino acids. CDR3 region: CASSEDLASNEKLFF. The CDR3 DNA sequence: TGTGCCAGCAGTGAAGATCTGGCCAGTAATGAAAAACTGTTTTTT.

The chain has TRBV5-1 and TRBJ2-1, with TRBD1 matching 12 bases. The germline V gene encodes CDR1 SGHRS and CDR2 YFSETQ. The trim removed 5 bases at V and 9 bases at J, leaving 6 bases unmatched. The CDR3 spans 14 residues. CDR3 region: CASRGDRGLGEQFF. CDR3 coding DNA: TGCGCCAGCAGGGGGGACAGGGGGCTTGGTGAGCAGTTCTTC.

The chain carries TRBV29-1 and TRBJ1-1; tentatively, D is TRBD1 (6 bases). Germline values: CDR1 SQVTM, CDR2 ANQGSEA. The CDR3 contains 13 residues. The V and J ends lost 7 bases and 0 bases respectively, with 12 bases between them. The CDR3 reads CSGGQRLNTEAFF. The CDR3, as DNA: TGCAGCGGAGGACAGCGATTGAACACTGAAGCTTTCTTT.

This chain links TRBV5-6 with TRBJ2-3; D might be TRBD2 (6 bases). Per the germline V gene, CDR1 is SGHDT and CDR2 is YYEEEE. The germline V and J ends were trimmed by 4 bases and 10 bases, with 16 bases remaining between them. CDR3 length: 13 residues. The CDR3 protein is CASSRPVEGAQYF. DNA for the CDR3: TGTGCCAGCAGCAGACCCGTGGAGGGTGCGCAGTATTTT.

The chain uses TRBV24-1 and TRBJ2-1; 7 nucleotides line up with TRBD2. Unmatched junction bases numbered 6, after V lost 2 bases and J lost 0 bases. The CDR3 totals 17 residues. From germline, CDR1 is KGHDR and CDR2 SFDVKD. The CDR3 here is CATSDSFSGGSYNEQFF. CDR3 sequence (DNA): TGTGCCACCAGTGATTCATTTTCGGGAGGCTCCTACAATGAGCAGTTCTTC.

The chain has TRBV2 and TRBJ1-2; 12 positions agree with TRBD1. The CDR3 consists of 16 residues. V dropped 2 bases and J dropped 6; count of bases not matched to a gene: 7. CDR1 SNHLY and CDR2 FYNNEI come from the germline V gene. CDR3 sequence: CASSEQGQGARNGYTF. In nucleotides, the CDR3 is TGTGCCAGCAGTGAACAGGGACAGGGGGCGCGGAATGGCTACACCTTC.

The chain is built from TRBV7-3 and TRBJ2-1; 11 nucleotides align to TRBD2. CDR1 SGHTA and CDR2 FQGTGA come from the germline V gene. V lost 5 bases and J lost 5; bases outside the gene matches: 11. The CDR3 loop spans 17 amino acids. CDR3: CASSPTKLAGANNEQFF. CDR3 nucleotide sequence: TGTGCCAGCAGCCCAACTAAACTAGCGGGGGCAAACAATGAGCAGTTCTTC.

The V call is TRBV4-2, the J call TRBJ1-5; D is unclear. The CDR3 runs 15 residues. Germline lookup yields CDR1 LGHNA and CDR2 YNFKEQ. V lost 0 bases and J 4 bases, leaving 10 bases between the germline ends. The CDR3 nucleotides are TGTGCCAGCAGCCAAGAATTATCGGGGAATCAGCCCCAGCATTTT. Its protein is CASSQELSGNQPQHF.

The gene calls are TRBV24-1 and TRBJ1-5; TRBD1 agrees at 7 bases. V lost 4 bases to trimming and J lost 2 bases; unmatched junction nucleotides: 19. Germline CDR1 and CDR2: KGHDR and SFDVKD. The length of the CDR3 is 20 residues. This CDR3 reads CATSERPGQPNPHGNQPQHF. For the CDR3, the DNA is TGTGCCACCAGTGAAAGACCGGGACAGCCTAACCCCCACGGCAATCAGCCCCAGCATTTT.

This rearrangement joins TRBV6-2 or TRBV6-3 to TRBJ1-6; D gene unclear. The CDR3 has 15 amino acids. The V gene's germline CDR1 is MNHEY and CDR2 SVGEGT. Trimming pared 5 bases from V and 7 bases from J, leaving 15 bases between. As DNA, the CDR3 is TGTGCCAGCAGTCCACCAACACTAGTAAATTCACCCCTCCACTTT. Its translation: CASSPPTLVNSPLHF.

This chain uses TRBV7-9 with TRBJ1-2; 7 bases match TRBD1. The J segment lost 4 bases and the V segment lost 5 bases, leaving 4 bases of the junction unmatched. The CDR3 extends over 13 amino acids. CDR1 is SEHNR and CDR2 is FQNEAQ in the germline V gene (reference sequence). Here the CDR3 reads CASSPGQSYGYTF. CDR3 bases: TGTGCCAGCAGCCCGGGACAGAGCTATGGCTACACCTTC.

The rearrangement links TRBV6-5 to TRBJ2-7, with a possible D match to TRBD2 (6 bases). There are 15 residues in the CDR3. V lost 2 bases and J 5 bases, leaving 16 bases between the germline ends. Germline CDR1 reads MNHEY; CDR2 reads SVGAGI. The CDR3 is CASSYAGLTGHEQYF. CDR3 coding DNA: TGTGCCAGCAGTTACGCGGGACTTACAGGCCACGAGCAGTACTTC.